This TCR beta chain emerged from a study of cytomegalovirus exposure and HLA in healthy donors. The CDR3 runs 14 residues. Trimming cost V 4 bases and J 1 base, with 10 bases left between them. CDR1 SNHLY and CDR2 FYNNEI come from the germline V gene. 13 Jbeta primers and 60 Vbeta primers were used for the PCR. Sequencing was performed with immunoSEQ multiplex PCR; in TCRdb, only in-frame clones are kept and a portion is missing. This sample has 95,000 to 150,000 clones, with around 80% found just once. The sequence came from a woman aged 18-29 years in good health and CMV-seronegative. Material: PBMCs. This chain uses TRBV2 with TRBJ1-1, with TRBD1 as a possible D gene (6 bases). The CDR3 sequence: CASSVTGSNTEAFF. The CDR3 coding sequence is TGTGCCAGCAGTGTGACAGGTTCGAACACTGAAGCTTTCTTT.